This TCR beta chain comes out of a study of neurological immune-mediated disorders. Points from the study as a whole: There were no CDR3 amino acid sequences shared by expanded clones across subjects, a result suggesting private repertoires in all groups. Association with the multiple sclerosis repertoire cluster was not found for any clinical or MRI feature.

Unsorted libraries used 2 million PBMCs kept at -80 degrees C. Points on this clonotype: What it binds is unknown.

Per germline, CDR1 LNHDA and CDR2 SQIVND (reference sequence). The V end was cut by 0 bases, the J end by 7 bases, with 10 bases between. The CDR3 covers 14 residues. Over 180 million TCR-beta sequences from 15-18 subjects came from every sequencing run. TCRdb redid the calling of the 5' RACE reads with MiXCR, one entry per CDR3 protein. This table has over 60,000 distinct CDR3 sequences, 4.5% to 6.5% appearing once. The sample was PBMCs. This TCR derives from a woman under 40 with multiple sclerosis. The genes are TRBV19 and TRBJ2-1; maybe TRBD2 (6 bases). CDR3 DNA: TGTGCCAGTAGTATAGATCTAGGAGGGAATGAGCAGTTCTTC. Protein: CASSIDLGGNEQFF.